A single sample gave rise to the 19 T cell receptor beta chains below, sequenced in a study of naive and memory T cell subsets. TCR cDNA received a 3' ligated oligonucleotide that carried a UMI. Ligated cDNA underwent four rounds of PCR with nested alpha and beta constant region primers and SP2. TCRdb independently ran MiXCR on the UMI-ligation and nested PCR reads; one entry per CDR3 protein. The profile shows about 26,000 distinct CDR3 sequences, around 5.3% of them singletons. Sequences were obtained from blood. These receptor sequences come from an adult in good health.

This clonotype has a count of ten or more. The chain employs TRBV29-1 and TRBJ2-1; TRBD2 aligns across 12 bases. V was pared by 5 bases and J by 8 bases, with 7 bases of the junction left unmatched. The germline V gene has CDR1 SQVTM and CDR2 ANQGSEA. The CDR3 has 14 residues. The chain's CDR3 is CSVLGLAGRDEQFF. CDR3 bases: TGCAGCGTTCTAGGACTAGCGGGAAGGGATGAGCAGTTCTTC.

In this sample, this clonotype turned up many times. J is TRBJ2-5 and V is TRBV5-1, with D unclear. The CDR3 is 14 amino acids. The germline CDR1 and CDR2 sequences are SGHRS and YFSETQ. Between the trimmed V and J ends, which lost 2 bases and 5 bases, there was a span of 13 bases. The CDR3 DNA follows: TGCGCCAGCAGCTTCGGAACAGTGGAGGAGACCCAGTACTTC. The encoded protein is CASSFGTVEETQYF.

This clonotype was picked up many times. This rearrangement joins TRBV6-6 to TRBJ1-1; D is perhaps TRBD1 (5 bases). This CDR3 spans 12 amino acids. Germline V gives CDR1 MNHNY, CDR2 SVGAGI (reference sequence). Trimming removed 7 bases at V and 4 bases at J, with 10 bases between. CDR3 in DNA: TGTGCCAGCAAACTTGGGGGCACTGAAGCTTTCTTT. It translates to CASKLGGTEAFF.

This clonotype was recorded at least ten times. The rearrangement links TRBV20-1 to TRBJ2-1; perhaps TRBD1 as D (6 bases). Germline assignment: CDR1 DFQATT and CDR2 SNEGSKA (reference sequence). This CDR3 comprises 13 residues. Trimming left V 6 bases short and J 6 bases short, with 15 bases between. DNA of the CDR3: TGCAGTGCCGTAAGGGGGATTGTCAATGAGCAGTTCTTC. This codes for CSAVRGIVNEQFF.

This clonotype was counted ten times or more. The chain employs TRBV28 and TRBJ1-1; no clear D gene. Germline CDR1 reads MDHEN; CDR2 reads SYDVKM. The CDR3 has 13 residues. V lost 5 bases, J lost 11 bases, and 18 bases lay in between. The CDR3 DNA is TGTGCCAGCAGTCCGAAGGTCTTACGGGAGGCTTTCTTT. Amino acids: CASSPKVLREAFF.

This clonotype appeared a few times. The chain joins TRBV6-1 to TRBJ2-7; D is ambiguous. Germline values: CDR1 MNHNS, CDR2 SASEGT. Between the trimmed V and J ends, which lost 8 bases and 2 bases, there was a span of 16 bases. This CDR3 region has 14 residues. The DNA of the CDR3 is TGTGCCAGCGGTTTGTTGGGAAAAGCCTACGAGCAGTACTTC. Protein product: CASGLLGKAYEQYF.

The chain is built from TRBV7-9 and TRBJ2-5; 8 bases are a match to TRBD1. CDR1 and CDR2 from the germline V gene are SEHNR and FQNEAQ (reference sequence). Trimming removed 5 bases from V and 2 bases from J; junction bases left unmatched: 7. The CDR3 extends over 15 amino acids. CDR3: CASSPRTGLQETQYF. In nucleotides, the CDR3 is TGTGCCAGCAGCCCGCGGACAGGGCTACAAGAGACCCAGTACTTC.

The V call is TRBV28, the J call TRBJ2-7, with 8 bases matching TRBD2. Germline-derived CDR1 and CDR2 are MDHEN and SYDVKM. This CDR3 is built from 15 residues. Germline trimming cut 1 base from V and 1 base from J; bases unmatched to any gene: 3. The CDR3 sequence is CASSLSASGSYEQYF. CDR3 DNA: TGTGCCAGCAGTTTATCGGCTAGCGGGTCCTACGAGCAGTACTTC.

This clonotype was picked up a small number of times. V gene TRBV28 combines with J gene TRBJ2-7; D is unresolved. Germline V gives CDR1 MDHEN, CDR2 SYDVKM. V lost 5 bases and J 6 bases, leaving 14 bases between the germline ends. This CDR3 is 13 amino acids long. The CDR3 region is CASSPPLMGEQYF. In DNA form, the CDR3 reads TGTGCCAGCAGTCCCCCACTAATGGGCGAGCAGTACTTC. The full variable domain, completed using reference TRBV28 and TRBJ2-7, is DVKVTQSSRYLVKRTGEKVFLECVQDMDHENMFWYRQDPGLGLRLIYFSYDVKMKEKGDIPEGYSVSREKKERFSLILESASTNQTSMYLCASSPPLMGEQYFGPGTRLTVT.

This clonotype was recorded at least ten times. The genes are TRBV18 and TRBJ2-2; TRBD2 is a possible D gene (6 bases). Germline V gene data show CDR1 as KGHSH and CDR2 as LQKENI. The CDR3 covers 13 residues. V was pared by 8 bases and J by 0 bases, with 7 bases between. The CDR3 coding sequence is TGTGCCAGCGGGGAGGCGAACACCGGGGAGCTGTTTTTT. It yields the protein CASGEANTGELFF.

This clonotype has only a few counts. The CDR3 sequence: CASSVRDSGWYEQYF. The CDR3 coding sequence is TGTGCCAGCAGTGTCCGGGACAGTGGCTGGTACGAGCAGTACTTC. This chain connects TRBV6-1 to TRBJ2-7; 7 bases agree with TRBD1. The CDR3 has 15 amino acids. The V gene end was trimmed by 4 bases and the J gene end by 4 bases; junction bases not matched to a gene: 10. Germline CDR1 reads MNHNS; CDR2 reads SASEGT.

The chain employs TRBV3-1 and TRBJ2-1, with D tentatively TRBD2 (7 bases). This CDR3 has 15 amino acids. With 3 bases removed from V and 8 bases from J, the gap between germline ends came to 17 bases. Germline V gene sequence: CDR1 LGHDT, CDR2 YNNKEL (reference sequence). DNA of the CDR3: TGTGCCAGCAGCCAGCTGGGGGGGGCAGCGGATGAGCAGTTCTTC. Amino acids: CASSQLGGAADEQFF.

This clonotype was seen repeatedly, ten times or more. This chain connects TRBV5-1 to TRBJ2-7, with TRBD2 identical over 8 bases. The junction had 4 bases not matched to a gene; V was cut back by 0 bases and J by 2 bases. The CDR3 sequence is 15 residues long. Germline CDR1 SGHRS, CDR2 YFSETQ. The CDR3 is CASSLGSGVTYEQYF. The DNA for the CDR3 is TGCGCCAGCAGCTTGGGTAGCGGGGTCACCTACGAGCAGTACTTC.

The CDR3 region has the DNA TGTGCCAGCAGTCCCGGACAGCTTGAAGCTTTCTTT. Amino acids: CASSPGQLEAFF. The chain links TRBV6-1 to TRBJ1-1; possibly TRBD1 for D (6 bases). Germline V gives CDR1 MNHNS, CDR2 SASEGT. CDR3 length: 12 amino acids. The V gene lost 5 bases and the J gene lost 7 bases, with 11 bases spanning the gap.

This clonotype has ten or more counts. The V call is TRBV6-5, the J call TRBJ2-1; D is ambiguous. The CDR3 is 11 residues long. Germline values: CDR1 MNHEY, CDR2 SVGAGI. The V end lost 11 bases, the J end lost 4 bases, and 9 bases lay between the germline ends. DNA of the CDR3: TGTGCCTGCCGTAGGTACAATGAGCAGTTCTTC. It yields the protein CACRRYNEQFF.

This clonotype was counted at least ten times. The chain carries TRBV7-4 and TRBJ1-5; D is possibly TRBD1 (5 bases). The CDR3 spans 12 residues. The V gene lost 6 bases and the J gene lost 7 bases, with 10 bases spanning the gap. CDR1 is SGHVT and CDR2 is SQSDAQ in the germline V gene. The CDR3, as DNA: TGTGCCAGCAGGGGGGGGGTACAGCCCCAGCATTTT. Residues: CASRGGVQPQHF.

This clonotype was seen ten or more times. The chain joins TRBV29-1 to TRBJ2-2; 8 bases fit TRBD1. The germline V gene has CDR1 SQVTM and CDR2 ANQGSEA. There are 15 residues in the CDR3. Unmatched junction bases numbered 6, after V lost 5 bases and J lost 1 base. The CDR3 sequence: CSVLRQGRNTGELFF. For the CDR3, the DNA is TGCAGCGTTCTCCGACAGGGGAGGAACACCGGGGAGCTGTTTTTT.

This chain joins TRBV5-5 and TRBJ1-1; unclear D gene. This CDR3 spans 14 amino acids. The germline CDR1 and CDR2 sequences are SGHKS and YYEKEE (reference sequence). With 0 bases removed from V and 0 bases from J, the gap between germline ends came to 6 bases. In DNA, the CDR3 is TGTGCCAGCAGCTTGGCCGGGATGAACACTGAAGCTTTCTTT. Protein product: CASSLAGMNTEAFF.

This clonotype was counted between two and nine times. This rearrangement joins TRBV24-1 to TRBJ2-2, with D unresolved. Germline V gene data show CDR1 as KGHDR and CDR2 as SFDVKD. The CDR3 spans 12 residues. V was cut by 7 bases and J by 5 bases, with 7 bases left in between. The CDR3 reads CATRGPTGELFF. The CDR3 coding sequence is TGTGCCACCAGGGGCCCTACCGGGGAGCTGTTTTTT.